Following are 30 T cell receptor beta chains from one sample sequenced in a study of neurological immune-mediated disorders. One entry per CDR3 protein results from TCRdb running MiXCR on the 5' RACE reads. The sample includes 50,000 or so distinct CDR3 sequences, roughly 24% seen only once; the top ten take more than 20%. The sequenced sample was PBMCs. All receptors come from a woman in her 70s in good health.

The sample holds many counts of this clonotype. This rearrangement joins TRBV4-1 to TRBJ2-5; no definite D call. V shed 0 bases and J shed 1 base, with 3 bases lying between them. Germline assignment: CDR1 MGHRA and CDR2 YSYEKL. The CDR3 totals 13 residues. The CDR3 protein is CASSQESQETQYF. For the CDR3, the DNA is TGCGCCAGCAGCCAAGAAAGCCAAGAGACCCAGTACTTC.

This clonotype was seen many times. V gene TRBV7-2 combines with J gene TRBJ1-1; D might be TRBD1 (6 bases). The germline CDR1 and CDR2 sequences are SGHTA and FQGNSA. The ends were cut back, 3 bases at V and 4 bases at J, with 12 bases in the middle. The CDR3 loop spans 14 amino acids. The CDR3 region is CASSFSGVGTEAFF. The CDR3 DNA follows: TGTGCCAGCAGCTTCTCAGGGGTGGGCACTGAAGCTTTCTTT.

V and J are TRBV20-1 and TRBJ2-7; no firm D call. The germline V and J ends were trimmed by 8 bases and 5 bases, with 22 bases remaining between them. The germline gives CDR1 DFQATT, CDR2 SNEGSKA (reference sequence). The CDR3 extends over 14 amino acids. The CDR3 reads CSSPLLERLNEQYF. The CDR3 coding sequence is TGCAGTTCTCCACTCCTGGAGAGGCTCAACGAGCAGTACTTC.

Regarding this clonotype: One end of the junction fails to match germline, which may point to a read error. The rearrangement links TRBV5-1 to TRBJ1-3, with D unresolved. Germline V gene lookup returns CDR1 SGHRS and CDR2 YFSETQ. The CDR3 has 15 amino acids. CDR3 region: CASSLEVNSANTIYF. In nucleotides, the CDR3 is TGCGCCAGCAGCTTGGAGGTAAACTCTGCAAACACCATCTATTTT.

This clonotype was detected only a few times. This sequence joins TRBV6-2 or TRBV6-3 and TRBJ1-1; no firm D call. V dropped 5 bases and J dropped 4 bases, with 11 bases sitting between them. The CDR3 is made up of 13 amino acids. From germline, CDR1 is MNHEY and CDR2 SVGEGT. Here the CDR3 reads CASSDPGGTEAFF. CDR3 coding DNA: TGTGCCAGCAGTGATCCCGGAGGCACTGAAGCTTTCTTT.

At least ten counts were recorded for this clonotype. The chain recombines TRBV5-1 with TRBJ2-3; D is possibly TRBD2 (6 bases). This CDR3 comprises 13 residues. Germline CDR1 reads SGHRS; CDR2 reads YFSETQ. V lost 2 bases to trimming and J lost 6 bases, with 10 bases between them. CDR3 amino acids: CASSFWGRDTQYF. In DNA form, the CDR3 reads TGCGCCAGCAGCTTCTGGGGGAGGGATACGCAGTATTTT. The whole variable domain, filled in from reference TRBV5-1 and TRBJ2-3, reads KAGVTQTPRYLIKTRGQQVTLSCSPISGHRSVSWYQQTPGQGLQFLFEYFSETQRNKGNFPGRFSGRQFSNSRSEMNVSTLELGDSALYLCASSFWGRDTQYFGPGTRLTVL.

This clonotype occurred once. The chain is built from TRBV20-1 and TRBJ1-3; D is ambiguous. CDR3 length: 15 amino acids. V was pared by 3 bases and J by 5 bases, with 17 bases between. From germline, CDR1 is DFQATT and CDR2 SNEGSKA (reference sequence). CDR3 loop: CSARGYRGGRNTIYF. As DNA, the CDR3 is TGCAGTGCTAGGGGTTATCGGGGAGGGAGAAACACCATATATTTT.

The chain carries TRBV6-5 and TRBJ2-1; D not certain. The germline CDR1 and CDR2 sequences are MNHEY and SVGAGI. Trimming pared 5 bases from V and 0 bases from J, leaving 11 bases between. The length of the CDR3 is 15 residues. The CDR3 reads CASSPQMSSYNEQFF. CDR3 sequence (DNA): TGTGCCAGCAGTCCTCAGATGAGCTCCTACAATGAGCAGTTCTTC.

There are many counts of this clonotype. The chain combines TRBV4-2 with TRBJ1-2; possible D gene TRBD1, 6 bases. Trimming took off 0 bases at V and 4 bases at J, with 9 bases between the two ends. CDR3 length: 14 amino acids. The germline V gene encodes CDR1 LGHNA and CDR2 YNFKEQ. CDR3 loop: CASSQELQGYGYTF. In DNA, the CDR3 is TGTGCCAGCAGCCAAGAGCTACAGGGCTATGGCTACACCTTC.

The rearrangement joins TRBV4-3 to TRBJ2-1, with TRBD2 identical over 10 bases. The CDR3 sequence is 16 residues long. The germline V gene has CDR1 LGHNA and CDR2 YSLEER. Germline trimming cut 1 base from V and 5 bases from J; bases unmatched to any gene: 5. CDR3 in DNA: TGCGCCAGCAGCCAAGTCGGGACTAGCGTCGACAATGAGCAGTTCTTC. Amino acid sequence: CASSQVGTSVDNEQFF.

V usage is TRBV5-1 and J usage is TRBJ2-3, with 9 bases lining up with TRBD2. Germline V gene data show CDR1 as SGHRS and CDR2 as YFSETQ. After removal of 4 bases from V and 3 bases from J, the junction contained 6 bases not matched to a gene. This CDR3 comprises 15 residues. CDR3 residues: CASSPAGGRTDTQYF. CDR3 coding DNA: TGCGCCAGCAGCCCAGCGGGAGGCCGGACAGATACGCAGTATTTT. Full variable domain (missing parts from reference TRBV5-1 and TRBJ2-3): KAGVTQTPRYLIKTRGQQVTLSCSPISGHRSVSWYQQTPGQGLQFLFEYFSETQRNKGNFPGRFSGRQFSNSRSEMNVSTLELGDSALYLCASSPAGGRTDTQYFGPGTRLTVL.

The sample holds many counts of this clonotype. This chain joins TRBV5-1 and TRBJ2-5, with D possibly being TRBD1 or TRBD2 (6 bases each). Germline V gene sequence: CDR1 SGHRS, CDR2 YFSETQ. With 1 base removed from V and 5 bases from J, the gap between germline ends came to 12 bases. This CDR3 has 14 amino acids. This chain's CDR3 is CASSLYQGGETQYF. The DNA for the CDR3 is TGCGCCAGCAGCTTGTACCAAGGGGGGGAGACCCAGTACTTC. Full variable domain (rest looked up from reference TRBV5-1 and TRBJ2-5): KAGVTQTPRYLIKTRGQQVTLSCSPISGHRSVSWYQQTPGQGLQFLFEYFSETQRNKGNFPGRFSGRQFSNSRSEMNVSTLELGDSALYLCASSLYQGGETQYFGPGTRLLVL.

V gene TRBV20-1 combines with J gene TRBJ1-1; D is unclear. The CDR3 covers 11 residues. Germline lookup yields CDR1 DFQATT and CDR2 SNEGSKA (reference sequence). Deletions cut 2 bases from V and 8 bases from J, with 9 bases between. The chain's CDR3 is CSARTQLEAFF. The CDR3 bases are TGCAGTGCTAGAACACAACTGGAAGCTTTCTTT.

This clonotype was observed at least ten times. The chain recombines TRBV20-1 with TRBJ1-1; no firm D call. The germline gives CDR1 DFQATT, CDR2 SNEGSKA (reference sequence). This CDR3 has 13 amino acids. The V and J ends lost 0 bases and 3 bases respectively, with 8 bases between them. Written as DNA, the CDR3 is TGCAGTGCTAGAGAAGACAAATACACTGAAGCTTTCTTT. Its protein product is CSAREDKYTEAFF.

V and J are TRBV6-6 and TRBJ2-1; TRBD1 matches at 7 bases. V was clipped by 11 bases and J by 8 bases; unmatched bases: 6. This CDR3 region has 11 residues. The germline V gene encodes CDR1 MNHNY and CDR2 SVGAGI (reference sequence). The DNA of the CDR3 is TGTGCCGGAAGACAGGGATATGAGCAGTTCTTC. This sequence encodes CAGRQGYEQFF.

This clonotype was counted a few times. This chain connects TRBV30 to TRBJ2-7, with 9 bases lining up with TRBD2. The CDR3 runs 14 residues. Germline loops: CDR1 GTSNPN, CDR2 SVGIG (reference sequence). J lost 2 bases, V lost 4 bases, and 6 bases had no gene match. The CDR3 protein is CAWTHGLAPYEQYF. CDR3 coding DNA: TGTGCCTGGACGCACGGACTAGCGCCCTACGAGCAGTACTTC.

This clonotype appeared many times. The chain has TRBV7-2 and TRBJ1-5; 7 nucleotides align to TRBD1. V trimming: 5 bases; J trimming: 6 bases; junction bases outside the gene matches: 10. CDR1 and CDR2 from the germline V gene are SGHTA and FQGNSA. There are 15 residues in the CDR3. CDR3 coding DNA: TGTGCCAGCAGCAAATACGTAGGGGGCAGTCAGCCCCAGCATTTT. Amino acid sequence: CASSKYVGGSQPQHF.

This chain connects TRBV19 to TRBJ2-1; D is possibly TRBD2 (5 bases). CDR3 length: 14 residues. Germline CDR1 is LNHDA and CDR2 is SQIVND (reference sequence). Trimming removed 4 bases from V and 13 bases from J, with 20 bases in between. CDR3 amino acids: CASSRADLQRDQFF. The CDR3, as DNA: TGTGCCAGTAGTAGAGCAGACCTACAACGGGATCAGTTCTTC. Using reference TRBV19 and TRBJ2-1 for the parts outside the CDR3, the full variable domain is DGGITQSPKYLFRKEGQNVTLSCEQNLNHDAMYWYRQDPGQGLRLIYYSQIVNDFQKGDIAEGYSVSREKKESFPLTVTSAQKNPTAFYLCASSRADLQRDQFFGPGTRLTVL.

This clonotype was observed many times. V gene TRBV16 combines with J gene TRBJ1-1; D is uncertain. CDR3 length: 15 residues. Germline CDR1 reads KGHSY; CDR2 reads FQNENV. The V end lost 1 base, the J end lost 0 bases, and 9 bases lay between the germline ends. The CDR3 protein is CASSQFHRMNTEAFF. For the CDR3, the DNA is TGTGCCAGCAGCCAATTTCACAGAATGAACACTGAAGCTTTCTTT.

The sample holds many counts of this clonotype. The genes are TRBV14 and TRBJ2-1, with 11 bases fitting TRBD2. The CDR3 contains 14 residues. Per the germline V gene, CDR1 is SGHDN and CDR2 is FVKESK. V dropped 4 bases and J dropped 7; count of bases not matched to a gene: 3. In nucleotides, the CDR3 is TGTGCCAGCAGCCGGGGACTAGCGGAAAATGAGCAGTTCTTC. Translating it yields CASSRGLAENEQFF.

This clonotype was observed many times. This chain links TRBV7-2 with TRBJ2-1, with a tentative D call TRBD2 (5 bases). The V gene's germline CDR1 is SGHTA and CDR2 FQGNSA. Trimming cost V 5 bases and J 10 bases, with 12 bases left between them. CDR3 length equals 12 residues. The CDR3 DNA is TGTGCCAGCAGCGTAAACCGGGGAGAGCAGTTCTTC. It codes for CASSVNRGEQFF.

This clonotype has at least ten counts. V is TRBV7-9 and J is TRBJ2-5; D is unclear. CDR1 is SEHNR, CDR2 FQNEAQ, per germline (reference sequence). With 7 bases removed from V and 0 bases from J, the gap between germline ends came to 6 bases. The CDR3 runs to 12 residues. The CDR3 coding sequence is TGTGCCAGCAACAAGTACCAAGAGACCCAGTACTTC. Translated: CASNKYQETQYF.

This clonotype was detected many times. V is TRBV12-3 or TRBV12-4 and J is TRBJ2-1; no clear D gene. This CDR3 spans 11 amino acids. Trimming stripped 7 bases from V and 8 bases from J, with 9 bases between. The CDR3, as DNA: TGTGCCAGCACCCGGTGGGATGAGCAGTTCTTC. Translating it yields CASTRWDEQFF.

Judged by abundance, this clonotype is medium-sized. The DNA of the CDR3 is TGCAGTGCTAGAGATGTGTTGGGACTCCCATCCTACGAGCAGTACTTC. It codes for CSARDVLGLPSYEQYF. V usage is TRBV20-1 and J usage is TRBJ2-7; D might be TRBD2 (6 bases). CDR3 length: 16 amino acids. Germline values: CDR1 DFQATT, CDR2 SNEGSKA (reference sequence). The V end lost 0 bases, the J end lost 1 base, and 16 bases lay between the germline ends.

For this clonotype: A much larger clone lies one base from this, so it may be a read error. The chain uses TRBV29-1 and TRBJ2-1, with 10 bases aligning to TRBD2. Looked up from germline, CDR1 is SQVTM and CDR2 is ANQGSEA. The CDR3 spans 17 residues. Trimming removed 4 bases from V and 6 bases from J; junction bases left unmatched: 15. CDR3 DNA: TGCAGCGTTGCAAGGATGTATTCTAGCGGGAGTTCCAATGAGCAGTTCTTC. Its protein product is CSVARMYSSGSSNEQFF.

The chain is built from TRBV7-2 and TRBJ2-3; 12 positions match TRBD2. This CDR3 is 16 amino acids long. Germline V gives CDR1 SGHTA, CDR2 FQGNSA. Losses at the gene ends were 2 bases for V and 2 bases for J; bases not matched to a gene: 2. The chain's CDR3 is CASSLLAGGDTDTQYF. CDR3 in DNA: TGTGCCAGCAGCTTACTAGCGGGAGGGGACACAGATACGCAGTATTTT.

This clonotype was observed at least ten times. The chain couples TRBV7-9 to TRBJ1-4; D possibly corresponds to TRBD1 (5 bases). The CDR3 has 14 residues. Trimming shortened V by 4 bases and J by 8 bases, and 14 bases separated the two germline ends. Germline V CDR1 and CDR2: SEHNR, FQNEAQ (reference sequence). CDR3 nucleotides: TGTGCCAGCAGCTCAGCAGGGAGTGGCGAAAAACTGTTTTTT. The encoded protein is CASSSAGSGEKLFF.

This clonotype was seen many times. The CDR3 DNA reads TGTGCCAGCAGCCTACACACAGATACGCAGTATTTT. Protein product: CASSLHTDTQYF. The gene calls are TRBV9 and TRBJ2-3; D is ambiguous. Per germline, CDR1 SGDLS and CDR2 YYNGEE. The germline V and J ends were trimmed by 4 bases and 2 bases, with 5 bases remaining between them. CDR3 length: 12 residues.

The chain couples TRBV27 to TRBJ1-2; D gene uncertain. CDR3 size: 13 residues. Germline V gene lookup returns CDR1 MNHEY and CDR2 SMNVEV (reference sequence). V was cut by 0 bases and J by 7 bases, with 9 bases left in between. CDR3 region: CASSLSWGGGYTF. CDR3 sequence (DNA): TGTGCCAGCAGTTTATCTTGGGGTGGTGGCTACACCTTC.

On this clonotype itself: The junction does not match germline at one end; this may be a read error. The rearrangement links TRBV5-1 to TRBJ2-3, with D maybe TRBD2 (6 bases). This CDR3 is built from 19 residues. Germline loops: CDR1 SGHRS, CDR2 YFSETQ. CDR3 loop: CACSSSLDSPGLSIDTQYF. The CDR3 region has the DNA TGCGCCTGCAGCTCCAGCCTCGACAGCCCGGGACTCTCCATAGATACGCAGTATTTT.